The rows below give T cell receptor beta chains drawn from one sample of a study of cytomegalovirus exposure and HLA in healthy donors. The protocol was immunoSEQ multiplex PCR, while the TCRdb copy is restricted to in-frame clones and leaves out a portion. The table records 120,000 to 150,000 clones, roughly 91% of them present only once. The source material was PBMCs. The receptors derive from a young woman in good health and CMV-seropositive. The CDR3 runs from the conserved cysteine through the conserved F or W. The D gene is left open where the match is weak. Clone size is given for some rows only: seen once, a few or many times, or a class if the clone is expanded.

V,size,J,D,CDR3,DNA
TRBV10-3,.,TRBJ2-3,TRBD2,CAIMREPSTDTQYF,TGTGCCATCATGCGGGAGCCTAGCACAGATACGCAGTATTTT
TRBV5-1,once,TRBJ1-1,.,CASSLASVDTEAFF,TGCGCCAGCAGCTTGGCATCGGTGGACACTGAAGCTTTCTTT
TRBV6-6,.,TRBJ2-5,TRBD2,CASTLGLAGGETQYF,TGTGCCAGCACCCTCGGGCTAGCGGGAGGGGAGACCCAGTACTTC
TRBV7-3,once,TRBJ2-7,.,CASSLLQATSYEQYF,TGTGCCAGCAGCTTACTCCAGGCAACCTCCTACGAGCAGTACTTC
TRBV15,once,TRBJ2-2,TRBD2,CATSPLGLAGIGELFF,TGTGCCACCAGCCCCTTGGGACTAGCGGGTATCGGGGAGCTGTTTTTT
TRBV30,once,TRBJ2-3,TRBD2,CAWSLLADSTDTQYF,TGTGCCTGGAGTTTACTAGCGGATAGCACAGATACGCAGTATTTT
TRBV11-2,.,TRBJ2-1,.,CASSLDSYNEQFF,TGTGCCAGCAGCTTAGATTCGTACAATGAGCAGTTCTTC
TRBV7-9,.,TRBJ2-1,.,CASRADFGGNWNEQFF,TGTGCCAGCAGGGCCGACTTTGGCGGGAACTGGAATGAGCAGTTCTTC
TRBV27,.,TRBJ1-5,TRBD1,CASHRGLVRGNQPQHF,TGTGCCAGCCACAGGGGGCTTGTTCGTGGCAATCAGCCCCAGCATTTT
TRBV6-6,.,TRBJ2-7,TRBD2,CASSLGLADFYEQYF,TGTGCCAGCAGTTTGGGACTAGCGGATTTTTACGAGCAGTACTTC
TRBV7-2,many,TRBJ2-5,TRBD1,CASSIGTGKETQYF,TGTGCCAGCAGCATAGGGACAGGGAAAGAGACCCAGTACTTC
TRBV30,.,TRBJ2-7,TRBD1,CAWSPLGTDTYEQYF,TGTGCCTGGAGTCCCCTAGGGACAGACACCTACGAGCAGTACTTC
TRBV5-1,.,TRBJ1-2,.,CASSLLGDGYTF,TGCGCCAGCAGCTTGCTCGGGGATGGCTACACCTTC
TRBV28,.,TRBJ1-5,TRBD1,CASSHRGLQPQHF,TGTGCCAGCAGCCACAGGGGGCTTCAGCCCCAGCATTTT
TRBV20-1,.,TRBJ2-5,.,CSALALETQYF,TGCAGTGCTCTCGCGCTGGAGACCCAGTACTTC
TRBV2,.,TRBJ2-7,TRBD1,CASPASGQLPGEQYF,TGTGCCAGCCCCGCCTCGGGACAGCTCCCTGGCGAGCAGTACTTC
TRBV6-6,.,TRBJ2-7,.,CASSIDGVPSEQYF,TGTGCCAGCAGCATCGACGGAGTCCCCTCCGAGCAGTACTTC
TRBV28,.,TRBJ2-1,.,CASSRGGPAYNEQFF,TGTGCCAGCAGCCGAGGAGGGCCCGCCTACAATGAGCAGTTCTTC
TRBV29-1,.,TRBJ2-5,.,CSVEAGFRETQYF,TGCAGTGTTGAAGCAGGGTTTCGGGAGACCCAGTACTTC
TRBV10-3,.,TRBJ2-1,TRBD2,CASGTSGGGLLGNEQFF,TGTGCCAGCGGGACTAGCGGAGGAGGCCTTTTGGGCAATGAGCAGTTCTTC
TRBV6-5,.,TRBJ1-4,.,CASSYSPGGREKLFF,TGTGCCAGCAGTTACTCCCCGGGGGGAAGAGAAAAACTGTTTTTT
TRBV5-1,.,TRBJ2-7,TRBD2,CASSLEGSGLAGNVYEQYF,TGCGCCAGCAGCTTGGAAGGTTCGGGACTAGCGGGAAACGTCTACGAGCAGTACTTC
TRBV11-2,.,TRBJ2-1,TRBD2,CASSLGGTSGAYNEQFF,TGTGCCAGCAGCTTAGGAGGGACTAGCGGGGCCTACAATGAGCAGTTCTTC
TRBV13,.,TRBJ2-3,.,CASSGTTESTDTQYF,TGTGCCAGCAGCGGAACGACAGAGAGCACAGATACGCAGTATTTT
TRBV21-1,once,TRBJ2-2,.,CASSTRTSGNTNTGELFF,TGTGCCAGCAGCACCAGGACTAGCGGGAATACGAACACCGGGGAGCTGTTTTTT
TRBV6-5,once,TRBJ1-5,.,CASSYSTDRPQHF,TGTGCCAGCAGTTACTCGACGGACAGGCCCCAGCATTTT
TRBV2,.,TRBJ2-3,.,CASSEGSSTDTQYF,TGTGCCAGCAGTGAGGGCAGTAGCACAGATACGCAGTATTTT
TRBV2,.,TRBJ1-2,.,CASSQEGYGYTF,TGTGCCAGCAGTCAGGAGGGCTATGGCTACACCTTC
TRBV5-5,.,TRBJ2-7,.,CASSPLGGDEQYF,TGTGCCAGCAGCCCGCTTGGAGGGGACGAGCAGTACTTC
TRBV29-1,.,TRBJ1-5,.,CSAQNSNQPQHF,TGCAGCGCCCAGAATAGCAATCAGCCCCAGCATTTT
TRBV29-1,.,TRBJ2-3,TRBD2,CSVDGTRSPDTQYF,TGCAGCGTTGACGGGACTAGAAGCCCAGATACGCAGTATTTT
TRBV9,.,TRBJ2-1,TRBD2,CASSERGASGETNEQFF,TGTGCCAGCAGCGAGAGGGGCGCTAGCGGGGAGACCAATGAGCAGTTCTTC
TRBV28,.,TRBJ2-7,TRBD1,CASTQGAFEQYF,TGTGCCAGCACGCAGGGGGCCTTCGAGCAGTACTTC
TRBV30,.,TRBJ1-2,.,CAWSPRPGRGGYTF,TGTGCCTGGAGTCCCAGACCAGGAAGGGGAGGCTACACCTTC
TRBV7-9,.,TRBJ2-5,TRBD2,CASSLGLAGGPQETQYF,TGTGCCAGCAGCTTAGGCCTAGCGGGAGGGCCTCAAGAGACCCAGTACTTC
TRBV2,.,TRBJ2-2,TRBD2,CARGGSGELFF,TGTGCCAGGGGGGGGTCCGGGGAGCTGTTTTTT
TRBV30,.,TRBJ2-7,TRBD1,CAWVPQGAPYEQYF,TGTGCCTGGGTCCCACAGGGGGCCCCCTACGAGCAGTACTTC
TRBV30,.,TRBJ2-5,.,CAWKGGPGGVTQYF,TGTGCCTGGAAAGGGGGCCCTGGAGGGGTGACCCAGTACTTC
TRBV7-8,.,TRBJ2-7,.,CASSPQGYYEQYF,TGTGCCAGCAGCCCCCAGGGCTACTACGAGCAGTACTTC
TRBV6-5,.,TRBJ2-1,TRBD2,CATWGREGNEQFF,TGTGCCACCTGGGGGCGGGAGGGCAATGAGCAGTTCTTC
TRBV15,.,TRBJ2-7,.,CATSRLAGRVKGEQYF,TGTGCCACCAGCAGACTGGCGGGCAGAGTTAAGGGCGAGCAGTACTTC
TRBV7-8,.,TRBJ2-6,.,CASTLRGAPGANVLTF,TGTGCCAGCACCCTTCGGGGGGCGCCCGGGGCCAACGTCCTGACTTTC
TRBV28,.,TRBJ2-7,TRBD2,CASSRTQGSSGISSYEQYF,TGTGCCAGCAGTCGCACCCAGGGCTCTAGCGGGATAAGCTCCTACGAGCAGTACTTC
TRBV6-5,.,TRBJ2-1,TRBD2,CASSSSGTFDNEQFF,TGTGCCAGCAGTTCTAGCGGGACGTTCGACAATGAGCAGTTCTTC
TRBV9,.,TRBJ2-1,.,CASSVLGGGNEQFF,TGTGCCAGCAGCGTACTTGGGGGAGGCAATGAGCAGTTCTTC
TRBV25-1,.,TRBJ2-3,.,CASSESPSRDTQYF,TGTGCCAGCAGTGAATCCCCCTCCAGGGATACGCAGTATTTT
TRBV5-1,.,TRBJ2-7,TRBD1,CASSKGQVPPEQYF,TGCGCCAGCAGCAAGGGACAGGTCCCCCCCGAGCAGTACTTC
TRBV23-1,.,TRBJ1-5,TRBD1,CASSQPDRGWGQPQHF,TGCGCCAGCAGTCAACCGGACAGGGGATGGGGTCAGCCCCAGCATTTT
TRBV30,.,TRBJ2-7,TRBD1,CAFRDRVRQYF,TGTGCCTTCCGGGACAGGGTGCGGCAGTACTTC
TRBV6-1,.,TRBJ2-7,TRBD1,CASSAGLPGQAPYEQYF,TGTGCCAGCAGTGCCGGACTACCGGGACAGGCGCCCTACGAGCAGTACTTC
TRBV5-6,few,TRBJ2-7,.,CASSPGLYEQYF,TGTGCCAGCAGCCCGGGACTCTACGAGCAGTACTTC
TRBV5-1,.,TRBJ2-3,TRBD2,CASSGRPLAGRHPTDTQYF,TGCGCCAGCAGCGGACGGCCACTAGCGGGCCGCCATCCCACAGATACGCAGTATTTT
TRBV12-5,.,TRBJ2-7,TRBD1,CASGPGQGWSYEQYF,TGTGCTAGTGGCCCCGGACAGGGGTGGAGCTACGAGCAGTACTTC